This T cell receptor beta chain was recovered during a study of Ad26.COV2.S vaccination and SARS-CoV-2 variants. The treatment is: over 15 received Ad26.COV2.S at low or high dose, single or two shots; about 5 received placebo; per-sample allocation not given. The investigators took samples on day 63 after the first vaccine or placebo injection. Vaccination used an Ad26 vector expressing Wuhan-strain SARS-CoV-2 spike. The CDR3 extends over 16 amino acids. The V gene's germline CDR1 is SGHRS and CDR2 YFSETQ. V shed 4 bases, J shed 4 bases, and the junction held 11 bases outside the gene matches. On this clone: Its cognate antigen is unknown.

Method: immunoSEQ multiplex PCR; TCRdb's copy keeps in-frame clones and lacks some. The sample gives 200,000 to 300,000 clones, 85% to 90% of which show up once; around 11% is in the top ten. Study findings and constraints: Reportedly, spike-specific CD8+ and CD4+ T cell responses achieved substantial breadth once vaccination had taken place. Vaccine and placebo recipients had comparable breadth of non-spike TCRs.

The sequence was collected from a person between 18 and 60 years old who received the Ad26.COV2.S COVID-19 vaccine or a placebo. The sequencing used peripheral blood, collected in a trial of Ad26.COV2.S vaccine versus placebo. This sequence joins TRBV5-1 and TRBJ1-3, with 7 bases lining up with TRBD1. The CDR3 spells CASSLTSSTGGNTIYF. CDR3 DNA sequence: TGCGCCAGCAGCCTGACTAGCTCGACAGGGGGAAACACCATATATTTT.